The entry below describes one TCR beta chain. The target antigen is unknown. Using immunoSEQ multiplex PCR, the repertoire was profiled, and TCRdb retains in-frame clones only, with some absent. Of under 45,000 clones listed, around 84% are singletons. The data were taken from a study of a mutant IDH1 vaccine in newly diagnosed glioma. Study in general: Patients got radiotherapy, temozolomide, or both beforehand, and most got both.

The sample's time point: week 23, last vaccination. A single vaccine dose contained 300 ug of mutant IDH1 20-mer peptide, and topical imiquimod was used with it. The starting material was PBMCs, obtained from a glioma patient whose treatment included an IDH1 peptide vaccine. This TCR derives from a woman aged 18-29 years with glioma. Some clones in this sample may be carry-over from other donors' samples.

The CDR3 protein is CASSLGVANNYGYTF. The CDR3 DNA sequence: TGTGCCAGCAGCTTAGGTGTAGCGAATAACTATGGCTACACCTTC. The gene calls are TRBV11-3 and TRBJ1-2; D gene ambiguous. This CDR3 has 15 amino acids. The germline V gene encodes CDR1 SGHNT and CDR2 YENEEA. Between the trimmed V and J ends, which lost 1 base and 1 base, there was a span of 10 bases.